These 13 T cell receptor beta chains were all obtained from the same sample, sequenced in a study of T-cell memory formation after mild COVID-19. TCRdb reprocessed the 5' RACE reads via MiXCR and lists one record per CDR3 protein. The sample includes roughly 200,000 distinct CDR3 sequences, more than 15% of them seen just once. The sequenced sample was PBMCs or a T cell subset sorted from them (not recorded which). These receptor sequences come from an adult woman who had mild COVID-19 (a few samples of this study predate the infection). Cell type and time point are not known.

This clonotype was observed a handful of times. The chain employs TRBV6-5 and TRBJ2-1; 7 bases are a match to TRBD2. The V and J ends lost 5 bases and 6 bases, in that order; junction bases with no gene match: 7. Germline assignment: CDR1 MNHEY and CDR2 SVGAGI. The CDR3 covers 14 residues. The CDR3 sequence: CASSRPGLPNEQFF. DNA of the CDR3: TGTGCCAGCAGTCGACCGGGACTACCCAATGAGCAGTTCTTC.

This clonotype turned up a few times. The J gene is TRBJ1-2, the V gene TRBV2; 7 nucleotides agree with TRBD1. This CDR3 is 14 amino acids long. V trimming: 3 bases; J trimming: 6 bases; junction bases outside the gene matches: 7. The germline V gene has CDR1 SNHLY and CDR2 FYNNEI. In DNA form, the CDR3 reads TGTGCCAGCAGTGAGGGGACAGCGAAGAATGGCTACACCTTC. Amino acid sequence: CASSEGTAKNGYTF.

This clonotype was observed a few times. V gene TRBV5-6 combines with J gene TRBJ2-4; 7 nucleotides agree with TRBD1. The CDR3 spans 14 residues. V dropped 2 bases and J dropped 8; count of bases not matched to a gene: 7. The germline CDR1 and CDR2 sequences are SGHDT and YYEEEE. Written as DNA, the CDR3 is TGTGCCAGCAGCTTTACCGGGACAGCCGACATTCAGTACTTC. Translating it yields CASSFTGTADIQYF.

This clonotype occurred a few times. The rearrangement links TRBV7-2 to TRBJ2-3; the match to TRBD2 covers 7 bases. CDR1 is SGHTA, CDR2 FQGNSA, per germline. The V segment lost 6 bases and the J segment 0 bases; nucleotides outside the gene matches: 9. CDR3 length: 16 residues. The CDR3 here is CASSPSGTLSTDTQYF. The CDR3, as DNA: TGTGCCAGCAGTCCGAGCGGGACCCTTAGCACAGATACGCAGTATTTT. The variable domain in full, completed from reference TRBV7-2 and TRBJ2-3, reads GAGVSQSPSNKVTEKGKDVELRCDPISGHTALYWYRQSLGQGLEFLIYFQGNSAPDKSGLPSDRFSAERTGGSVSTLTIQRTQQEDSAVYLCASSPSGTLSTDTQYFGPGTRLTVL.

At least ten counts were recorded for this clonotype. The chain carries TRBV9 and TRBJ1-4; 7 positions agree with TRBD1. V lost 4 bases, J lost 7 bases, and 13 bases stayed unmatched. Germline values: CDR1 SGDLS, CDR2 YYNGEE. The CDR3 has 16 residues. CDR3 bases: TGTGCCAGCAGCAAACAAACAGGGGACGTTGGTGAAAAACTGTTTTTT. Protein product: CASSKQTGDVGEKLFF.

The CDR3 DNA follows: TGTGCCAGCAGCCCCTGGGCGGGAGGTGGCTACAATGAGCAGTTCTTC. It is translated as CASSPWAGGGYNEQFF. This sequence joins TRBV12-3 or TRBV12-4 and TRBJ2-1; 8 bases align to TRBD2. CDR3 length equals 16 residues. The ends lost 6 bases at V and 3 bases at J; junction bases unmatched: 10.

This clonotype was counted a few times. J is TRBJ2-7 and V is TRBV6-6; 8 bases are shared with TRBD1. Germline V gene data show CDR1 as MNHNY and CDR2 as SVGAGI (reference sequence). This CDR3 comprises 14 residues. With 2 bases clipped from V and 3 bases from J, the junction kept 3 bases outside the gene matches. This chain's CDR3 is CASSYPGTGYEQYF. The CDR3 DNA reads TGTGCCAGCAGTTACCCCGGGACAGGCTACGAGCAGTACTTC.

This clonotype was observed many times. This sequence joins TRBV5-1 and TRBJ2-7, with D perhaps assigned TRBD1 or TRBD2 (5 bases each). The CDR3 runs to 16 residues. V was shortened by 2 bases and J by 2 bases, with 17 bases between the two germline ends. The germline gives CDR1 SGHRS, CDR2 YFSETQ. The CDR3 sequence is CASSFLGTGLTYEQYF. The DNA of the CDR3 is TGCGCCAGCAGCTTTTTGGGGACGGGCTTAACCTACGAGCAGTACTTC. Together with reference TRBV5-1 and TRBJ2-7, the CDR3 gives the full variable domain: KAGVTQTPRYLIKTRGQQVTLSCSPISGHRSVSWYQQTPGQGLQFLFEYFSETQRNKGNFPGRFSGRQFSNSRSEMNVSTLELGDSALYLCASSFLGTGLTYEQYFGPGTRLTVT.

This clonotype has just one count. DNA for the CDR3: TGTGCCAGCAGTTTTCGTACCAGAAACACCATATATTTT. It yields the protein CASSFRTRNTIYF. V is TRBV12-3 or TRBV12-4 and J is TRBJ1-3, with D uncertain. CDR3 size: 13 residues. The V end lost 3 bases, the J end lost 5 bases, and 8 bases lay between the germline ends.

A few counts support this clonotype. This chain uses TRBV4-3 with TRBJ2-3, with a possible D match to TRBD2 (6 bases). The CDR3 totals 15 residues. V was pared by 4 bases and J by 5 bases, with 16 bases between. Per germline, CDR1 LGHNA and CDR2 YSLEER. CDR3 region: CASSRASAEGDTQYF. CDR3 sequence (DNA): TGCGCCAGCAGCCGAGCTAGCGCGGAAGGAGATACGCAGTATTTT.

The table lists this clonotype with a few counts. The rearrangement uses TRBV12-3 or TRBV12-4 and TRBJ2-7, with TRBD2 matching over 13 bases. With V trimmed by 2 bases and J by 4 bases, 2 bases remained unmatched. The CDR3 has 15 residues. This CDR3 reads CASSLRTSGGYEQYF. The CDR3 nucleotides read TGTGCCAGCAGTTTAAGGACTAGCGGGGGATACGAGCAGTACTTC.

This clonotype turned up a few times. J is TRBJ2-2 and V is TRBV5-1; the match to TRBD1 covers 7 bases. This CDR3 has 16 residues. The J segment lost 4 bases and the V segment lost 6 bases, leaving 12 bases of the junction unmatched. Germline-derived CDR1 and CDR2 are SGHRS and YFSETQ. The CDR3 spells CASKSYEGASTGELFF. The CDR3 DNA is TGCGCCAGCAAATCCTATGAGGGGGCAAGCACCGGGGAGCTGTTTTTT.

This clonotype has just a few counts. CDR3 protein: CATRDANRDYIYGYTF. The CDR3 DNA reads TGTGCCACCAGAGATGCGAACAGGGACTATATTTATGGCTACACCTTC. The chain links TRBV15 to TRBJ1-2; D is perhaps TRBD1 (6 bases). V lost 6 bases and J lost 5, with 22 bases in between. This CDR3 region has 16 residues. The germline CDR1 and CDR2 sequences are LNHNV and YYDKDF (reference sequence).